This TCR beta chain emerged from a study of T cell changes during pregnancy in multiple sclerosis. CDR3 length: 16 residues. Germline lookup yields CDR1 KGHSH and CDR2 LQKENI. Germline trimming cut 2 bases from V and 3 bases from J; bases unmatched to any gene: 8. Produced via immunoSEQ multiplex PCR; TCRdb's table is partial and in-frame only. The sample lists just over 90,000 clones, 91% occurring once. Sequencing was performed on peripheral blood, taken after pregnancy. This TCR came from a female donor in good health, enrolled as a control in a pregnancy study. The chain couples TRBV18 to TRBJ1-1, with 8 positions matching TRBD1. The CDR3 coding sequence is TGTGCCAGCTCACCAAGGCAGGGGGCAGGATACACTGAAGCTTTCTTT. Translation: CASSPRQGAGYTEAFF.